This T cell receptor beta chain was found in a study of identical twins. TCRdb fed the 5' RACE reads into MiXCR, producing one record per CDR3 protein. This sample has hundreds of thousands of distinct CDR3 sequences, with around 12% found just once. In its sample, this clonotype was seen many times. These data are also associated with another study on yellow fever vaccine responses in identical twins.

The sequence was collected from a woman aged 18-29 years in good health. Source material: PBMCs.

CDR3 in DNA: TGCGCCAGCAGCGGGGCCGGGGGAGGGATACAAGAGACCCAGTACTTC. It encodes CASSGAGGGIQETQYF. This chain uses TRBV4-1 with TRBJ2-5; 7 nucleotides align to TRBD2. Germline CDR1 and CDR2: MGHRA and YSYEKL. Trimming removed 5 bases from V and 2 bases from J; junction bases left unmatched: 11. The CDR3 loop spans 16 amino acids.